These 24 T cell receptor beta chains originate from one sample sequenced in a study of shared clonotypes between healthy human individuals (dated by TCRdb to 2020 to 2021). CD8 naive samples were obtained by positive selection for CCR7 among CD45RO-negative cells, yielding a CD45RA+CCR7+ population from which TemRA cells were excluded. The receptor library was made with the immunoSEQ multiplex PCR assay. TCRdb obtained this table from immuneACCESS and retained in-frame rearrangements with V and J assigned. These tables miss some clones; where compared with another copy, unresolved V genes account for less than half of the shortfall, and the remainder is unexplained. This sample gives a few million clones in total; approximately 92% of them show up just once. Jointly, the top ten make up over 1.5% of the sample. The material sequenced was naive CD8+ T cells from PBMCs. According to the study, the label for this sample's cell subset or site signals: CD45RA+CCR7+. The receptors come from a man aged 18 to 35 in good health. Some clones in this sample may be carry-over from other donors' samples.

The chain uses TRBV5-6 and TRBJ2-1; D call uncertain. The germline V and J ends were trimmed by 4 bases and 5 bases, with 7 bases remaining between them. The CDR3 is made up of 12 amino acids. Germline loops: CDR1 SGHDT, CDR2 YYEEEE. CDR3: CASSPVDNEQFF. In nucleotides, the CDR3 is TGTGCCAGCAGCCCTGTGGACAATGAGCAGTTCTTC.

CDR3 residues: CASSSLGQGFYGYTF. The DNA for the CDR3 is TGTGCCAGCAGTTCGCTGGGACAGGGCTTCTATGGCTACACCTTC. This chain connects TRBV27 to TRBJ1-2, with 9 bases matching TRBD1. The ends lost 4 bases at V and 4 bases at J; junction bases unmatched: 7. CDR1 is MNHEY, CDR2 SMNVEV, per germline (reference sequence). The CDR3 is 15 amino acids.

The chain couples TRBV5-3 to TRBJ1-1, with D possibly TRBD1 on 5 matching bases. TRBV5-3 is identified as an open reading frame with a role that is uncertain. The V and J ends lost 1 base and 5 bases respectively, with 24 bases between them. The CDR3 has 18 amino acids. Written as DNA, the CDR3 is TGTGCCAGAAGCTTGTTCTTAGATTCGGGAGGGGCGTATACTGAAGCTTTCTTT. This encodes CARSLFLDSGGAYTEAFF.

As regards this clone: Within the sample, other DNA sequences also encode this same CDR3. The chain joins TRBV27 to TRBJ2-7; D may correspond to TRBD1 or TRBD2 (5 bases each). The germline CDR1 and CDR2 sequences are MNHEY and SMNVEV (reference sequence). This CDR3 spans 13 amino acids. The germline V and J ends were trimmed by 5 bases and 1 base, with 9 bases remaining between them. CDR3 amino acids: CASSVGRSYEQYF. CDR3 coding DNA: TGTGCCAGCAGTGTGGGACGGTCCTACGAGCAGTACTTC.

J is TRBJ2-3 and V is TRBV28; D ambiguous. The CDR3 contains 10 residues. V lost 8 bases to trimming and J lost 5 bases, with 5 bases between them. The germline gives CDR1 MDHEN, CDR2 SYDVKM. CDR3 sequence: CASFRDTQYF. The DNA of the CDR3 is TGTGCCAGCTTCCGAGATACGCAGTATTTT. Filled out from reference TRBV28 and TRBJ2-3, the complete variable domain reads DVKVTQSSRYLVKRTGEKVFLECVQDMDHENMFWYRQDPGLGLRLIYFSYDVKMKEKGDIPEGYSVSREKKERFSLILESASTNQTSMYLCASFRDTQYFGPGTRLTVL.

The chain couples TRBV19 to TRBJ2-5; no clear D gene. Trimming removed 3 bases at V and 3 bases at J, with 8 bases between. CDR1 and CDR2 from the germline V gene are LNHDA and SQIVND (reference sequence). The CDR3 runs to 13 residues. The DNA of the CDR3 is TGTGCCAGTAGTATGGTGACAAAAGAGACCCAGTACTTC. It yields the protein CASSMVTKETQYF.

The V gene is TRBV12-2, the J gene TRBJ2-6; no check of the table's D call, TRBD2, against the DNA was made. TRBV12-2 is a listed pseudogene. The CDR3 runs 21 residues. The CDR3 region is CASRSNQEETSGVSGANVLTF. The CDR3, as DNA: TGTGCAAGTCGCTCCAACCAAGAGGAGACTAGCGGGGTCTCTGGGGCCAACGTCCTGACTTTC.

This clone was detected once. V gene TRBV2 combines with J gene TRBJ2-7, with D tentatively TRBD2 (6 bases). The germline V gene has CDR1 SNHLY and CDR2 FYNNEI. This CDR3 has 14 residues. Trimming left V 1 base short and J 6 bases short, with 13 bases between. The CDR3 DNA reads TGTGCCAGCAGTGAAGGTGGGAGGTCAGGCGAGCAGTACTTC. As protein: CASSEGGRSGEQYF.

The chain uses TRBV7-9 and TRBJ1-2, with 11 bases aligning to TRBD1. The germline CDR1 and CDR2 sequences are SEHNR and FQNEAQ (reference sequence). This CDR3 contains 19 residues. Germline trimming cut 3 bases from V and 0 bases from J; bases unmatched to any gene: 12. CDR3 DNA sequence: TGTGCCAGCAGCTTGACCGGAGGGGACAGGGGGACCTCTAACTATGGCTACACCTTC. Translating gives CASSLTGGDRGTSNYGYTF.

The J gene is TRBJ2-1, the V gene TRBV4-1; 8 bases fit TRBD1. CDR3 length: 16 amino acids. The trim removed 3 bases at V and 6 bases at J, leaving 10 bases unmatched. The germline gives CDR1 MGHRA, CDR2 YSYEKL. The CDR3 coding sequence is TGCGCCAGCAGCCATACCCGGGACAGGAACCCCAATGAGCAGTTCTTC. It is translated as CASSHTRDRNPNEQFF.

The genes are TRBV7-2 and TRBJ2-1; 9 positions agree with TRBD2. The CDR3 runs 16 residues. The V segment lost 3 bases and the J segment 10 bases; nucleotides outside the gene matches: 13. CDR1 is SGHTA and CDR2 is FQGNSA in the germline V gene. CDR3 sequence reads: CASSFPTTLAGGEQFF. The CDR3 nucleotides are TGTGCCAGCAGCTTCCCCACGACGCTGGCGGGAGGGGAGCAGTTCTTC.

This chain links TRBV30 with TRBJ2-7; D is tentatively TRBD1 or TRBD2 (5 bases each). Germline V CDR1 and CDR2: GTSNPN, SVGIG (reference sequence). Trimming cost V 0 bases and J 11 bases, with 20 bases left between them. This CDR3 region has 14 residues. The CDR3 protein is CAWSVGTTPGWEYF. In nucleotides, the CDR3 is TGTGCCTGGAGTGTAGGGACCACGCCCGGGTGGGAGTACTTC.

The rearrangement links TRBV7-8 to TRBJ2-7, with D uncertain. CDR1 and CDR2 from the germline V gene are SGHVS and FQNEAQ. The length of the CDR3 is 12 residues. V was shortened by 1 base and J by 5 bases, with 6 bases between the two germline ends. The CDR3 DNA follows: TGTGCCAGCAGCTTAGAACGCGACGAGCAGTACTTC. Translated: CASSLERDEQYF.

J is TRBJ2-1 and V is TRBV4-3, with TRBD2 identical over 9 bases. V shed 3 bases, J shed 8 bases, and the junction held 8 bases outside the gene matches. The germline CDR1 and CDR2 sequences are LGHNA and YSLEER. This CDR3 comprises 15 residues. The CDR3 region has the DNA TGCGCCAGCAGCCACTTAGCGGGAGATCACGATGAGCAGTTCTTC. Encoded protein: CASSHLAGDHDEQFF.

This sequence joins TRBV6-6 and TRBJ2-4; TRBD1 matches 10 bases. There are 16 residues in the CDR3. V trimming: 2 bases; J trimming: 5 bases; junction bases outside the gene matches: 6. Per germline, CDR1 MNHNY and CDR2 SVGAGI (reference sequence). CDR3 amino acids: CASSYLGTGAENIQYF. DNA for the CDR3: TGTGCCAGCAGTTACCTCGGGACAGGGGCCGAAAACATTCAGTACTTC.

This chain connects TRBV27 to TRBJ1-1, with D tentatively TRBD1 (6 bases). Germline CDR1 is MNHEY and CDR2 is SMNVEV (reference sequence). V was trimmed by 7 bases and J by 1 base, leaving 13 bases between them. The CDR3 is 14 amino acids. The CDR3 region is CASISDRRNTEAFF. CDR3 DNA: TGTGCCAGCATCAGCGACAGGAGGAACACTGAAGCTTTCTTT.

The chain couples TRBV7-8 to TRBJ2-7; 9 bases align to TRBD2. Germline loops: CDR1 SGHVS, CDR2 FQNEAQ. V trimming: 5 bases; J trimming: 3 bases; junction bases outside the gene matches: 5. CDR3 length: 14 residues. CDR3 loop: CASSPVTSGYEQYF. The CDR3 nucleotides are TGTGCCAGCAGCCCCGTGACTAGCGGCTACGAGCAGTACTTC.

V gene TRBV6-1 combines with J gene TRBJ1-5, with 7 bases that match TRBD1. Germline CDR1 reads MNHNS; CDR2 reads SASEGT. CDR3 length: 12 amino acids. J gave up 4 bases and V 6 bases, and 0 bases lay outside the gene matches. This CDR3 reads CASRTGNQPQHF. CDR3 DNA: TGTGCCAGCAGGACAGGGAATCAGCCCCAGCATTTT.

The chain carries TRBV7-9 and TRBJ1-2; TRBD1 is a possible D gene (5 bases). CDR1 SEHNR and CDR2 FQNEAQ come from the germline V gene (reference sequence). The CDR3 contains 13 residues. With 7 bases removed from V and 4 bases from J, the gap between germline ends came to 13 bases. This chain's CDR3 is CASTQTGGYGYTF. The CDR3 DNA is TGTGCCAGCACCCAAACGGGGGGCTATGGCTACACCTTC.

A single count supports this clone. The rearrangement links TRBV27 to TRBJ2-1; D remains ambiguous. Looked up from germline, CDR1 is MNHEY and CDR2 is SMNVEV (reference sequence). CDR3 length: 14 residues. V lost 6 bases, J lost 0 bases, and 9 bases lay in between. The CDR3 spells CASRLEASYNEQFF. In DNA, the CDR3 is TGTGCCAGCAGGCTAGAAGCCTCCTACAATGAGCAGTTCTTC.

This rearrangement joins TRBV29-1 to TRBJ2-7; TRBD2 aligns across 10 bases. CDR1 and CDR2 (germline): SQVTM, ANQGSEA. This CDR3 spans 16 amino acids. Trimming removed 4 bases from V and 4 bases from J; junction bases left unmatched: 13. DNA for the CDR3: TGCAGCGTTGCCCCGATTAGAGCGGGAGGGCGTTACGAGCAGTACTTC. This encodes CSVAPIRAGGRYEQYF.

The chain joins TRBV29-1 to TRBJ2-7; 10 bases line up with TRBD2. This CDR3 region has 14 residues. The junction had 9 bases not matched to a gene; V was cut back by 5 bases and J by 5 bases. Germline V gene sequence: CDR1 SQVTM, CDR2 ANQGSEA. The CDR3 region has the DNA TGCAGCGTTCGCGCTAGCGGGAGATCCAACGAGCAGTACTTC. Its protein product is CSVRASGRSNEQYF.

As concerns this clone: Other nucleotide sequences in the sample specify the same CDR3. The gene calls are TRBV7-9 and TRBJ2-7, with 8 bases matching TRBD1. CDR1 is SEHNR and CDR2 is FQNEAQ in the germline V gene (reference sequence). V gave up 4 bases and J gave up 3 bases; unmatched junction bases: 5. This CDR3 has 14 residues. The CDR3 DNA sequence: TGTGCCAGCAGCTCCCGGACAGGGAGCTACGAGCAGTACTTC. Amino acids: CASSSRTGSYEQYF.

This chain joins TRBV19 and TRBJ1-4, with 10 bases aligning to TRBD1. The V gene end was trimmed by 3 bases and the J gene end by 3 bases; junction bases not matched to a gene: 1. CDR3 length: 15 amino acids. CDR1 is LNHDA, CDR2 SQIVND, per germline (reference sequence). The CDR3 coding sequence is TGTGCCAGTAGTATCGGACAGGGGGCTAATGAAAAACTGTTTTTT. Translating gives CASSIGQGANEKLFF.